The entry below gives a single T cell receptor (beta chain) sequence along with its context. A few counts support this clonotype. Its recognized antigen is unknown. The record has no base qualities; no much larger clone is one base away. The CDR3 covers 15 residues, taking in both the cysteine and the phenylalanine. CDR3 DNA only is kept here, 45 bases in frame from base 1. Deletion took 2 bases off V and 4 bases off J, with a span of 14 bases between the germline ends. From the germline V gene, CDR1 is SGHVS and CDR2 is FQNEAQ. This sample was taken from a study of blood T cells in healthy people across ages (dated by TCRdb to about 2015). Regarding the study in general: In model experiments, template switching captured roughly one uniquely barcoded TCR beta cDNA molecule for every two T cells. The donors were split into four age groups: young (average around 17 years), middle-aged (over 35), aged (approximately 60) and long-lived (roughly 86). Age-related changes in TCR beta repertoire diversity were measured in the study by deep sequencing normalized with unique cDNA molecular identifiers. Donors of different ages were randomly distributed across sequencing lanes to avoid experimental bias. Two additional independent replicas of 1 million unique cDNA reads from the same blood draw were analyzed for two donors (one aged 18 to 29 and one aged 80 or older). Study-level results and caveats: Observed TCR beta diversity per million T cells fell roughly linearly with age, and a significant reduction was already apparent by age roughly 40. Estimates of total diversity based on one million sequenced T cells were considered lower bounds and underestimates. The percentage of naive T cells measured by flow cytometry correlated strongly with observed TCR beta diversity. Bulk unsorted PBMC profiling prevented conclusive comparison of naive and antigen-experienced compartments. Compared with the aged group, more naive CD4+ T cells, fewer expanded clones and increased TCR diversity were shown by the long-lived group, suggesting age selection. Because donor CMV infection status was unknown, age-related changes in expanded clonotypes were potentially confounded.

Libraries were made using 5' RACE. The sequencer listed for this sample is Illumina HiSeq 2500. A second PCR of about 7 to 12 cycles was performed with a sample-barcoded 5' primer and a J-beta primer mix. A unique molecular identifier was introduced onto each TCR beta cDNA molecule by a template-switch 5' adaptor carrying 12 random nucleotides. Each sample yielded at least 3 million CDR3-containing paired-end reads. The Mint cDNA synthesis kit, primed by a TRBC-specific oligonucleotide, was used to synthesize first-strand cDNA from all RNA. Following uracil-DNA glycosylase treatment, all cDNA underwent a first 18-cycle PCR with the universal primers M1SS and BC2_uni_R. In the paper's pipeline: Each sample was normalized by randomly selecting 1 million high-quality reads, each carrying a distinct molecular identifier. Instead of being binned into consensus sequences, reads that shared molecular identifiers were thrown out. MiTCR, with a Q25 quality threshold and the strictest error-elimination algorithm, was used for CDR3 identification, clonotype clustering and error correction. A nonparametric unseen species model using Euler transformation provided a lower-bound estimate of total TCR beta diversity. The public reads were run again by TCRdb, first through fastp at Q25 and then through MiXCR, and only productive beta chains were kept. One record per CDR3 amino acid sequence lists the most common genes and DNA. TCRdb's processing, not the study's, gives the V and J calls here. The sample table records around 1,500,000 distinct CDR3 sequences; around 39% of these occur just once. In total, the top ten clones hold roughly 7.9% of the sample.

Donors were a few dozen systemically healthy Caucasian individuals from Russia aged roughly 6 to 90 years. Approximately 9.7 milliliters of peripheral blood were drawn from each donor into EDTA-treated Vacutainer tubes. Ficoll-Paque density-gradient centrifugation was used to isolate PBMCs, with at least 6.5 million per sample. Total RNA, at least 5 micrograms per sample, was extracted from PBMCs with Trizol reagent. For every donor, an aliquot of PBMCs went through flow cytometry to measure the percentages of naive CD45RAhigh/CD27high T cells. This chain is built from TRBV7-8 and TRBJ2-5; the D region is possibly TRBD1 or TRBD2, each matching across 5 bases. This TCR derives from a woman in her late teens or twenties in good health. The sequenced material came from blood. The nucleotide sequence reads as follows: TGTGCCAGCAGCTTACGGGGCTTCGAGAGAGAGACCCAGTACTTC. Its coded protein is CASSLRGFERETQYF.